This T cell receptor (beta chain) was recorded in a study of blood T cell repertoires in COVID-19. Study-wide context: Sample material is recorded as cDNA or gDNA derived from T cells, B-cell-depleted T cells, or PBMCs.

Germline assignment: CDR1 MDHEN and CDR2 SYDVKM. CDR3 length equals 13 residues. The V and J ends lost 7 bases and 5 bases respectively, with 14 bases between them. As originally analysed: Using reference gene primer amplification, nucleated cell counts were estimated. TCRdb's table, derived via immunoSEQ multiplex PCR, lists solely in-frame clones and lacks some. V, J and clone size are taken as reported in that table, and D and trimming were inferred from the DNA itself. The table lists nearly 350,000 clones, 75% to 90% of them singletons. The chain is built from TRBV28 and TRBJ1-2; D gene ambiguous. The TCR comes from a woman in her 50s with COVID-19, enrolled during active disease. Sequencing used peripheral blood. CDR3 residues: CASIPRSVYGYTF. The CDR3 bases are TGTGCCAGCATCCCCAGGTCGGTATATGGCTACACCTTC.